These 2 T cell receptor beta chains were sequenced from one sample in a study of cytotoxic CD8 clonotypes in ibrutinib-treated CLL. Method: immunoSEQ multiplex PCR; TCRdb's copy keeps in-frame clones and lacks some. The sample comprises more than 200,000 clones, around three quarters of which are singletons, and 15% rests with the top ten. This material consisted of PBMCs, taken after 24 months of ibrutinib treatment. These receptors all stem from a human donor with chronic lymphocytic leukemia.

V and J are TRBV9 and TRBJ1-4; tentative D call: TRBD1 (5 bases). The V end lost 0 bases, the J end lost 3 bases, and 6 bases lay between the germline ends. Germline-derived CDR1 and CDR2 are SGDLS and YYNGEE. The CDR3 runs 14 residues. The CDR3 nucleotides read TGTGCCAGCAGCGTAGGGGGGGCTAATGAAAAACTGTTTTTT. Translated: CASSVGGANEKLFF.

The rearrangement uses TRBV2 and TRBJ2-7, with 9 bases aligning to TRBD1. J was trimmed by 7 bases and V by 8 bases; bases with no gene match: 12. The CDR3 is 14 residues long. Germline V gene sequence: CDR1 SNHLY, CDR2 FYNNEI. The CDR3 loop reads CASHRGLSSMEQYF. In DNA, the CDR3 is TGTGCCAGCCACAGGGGGCTATCATCAATGGAGCAGTACTTC.